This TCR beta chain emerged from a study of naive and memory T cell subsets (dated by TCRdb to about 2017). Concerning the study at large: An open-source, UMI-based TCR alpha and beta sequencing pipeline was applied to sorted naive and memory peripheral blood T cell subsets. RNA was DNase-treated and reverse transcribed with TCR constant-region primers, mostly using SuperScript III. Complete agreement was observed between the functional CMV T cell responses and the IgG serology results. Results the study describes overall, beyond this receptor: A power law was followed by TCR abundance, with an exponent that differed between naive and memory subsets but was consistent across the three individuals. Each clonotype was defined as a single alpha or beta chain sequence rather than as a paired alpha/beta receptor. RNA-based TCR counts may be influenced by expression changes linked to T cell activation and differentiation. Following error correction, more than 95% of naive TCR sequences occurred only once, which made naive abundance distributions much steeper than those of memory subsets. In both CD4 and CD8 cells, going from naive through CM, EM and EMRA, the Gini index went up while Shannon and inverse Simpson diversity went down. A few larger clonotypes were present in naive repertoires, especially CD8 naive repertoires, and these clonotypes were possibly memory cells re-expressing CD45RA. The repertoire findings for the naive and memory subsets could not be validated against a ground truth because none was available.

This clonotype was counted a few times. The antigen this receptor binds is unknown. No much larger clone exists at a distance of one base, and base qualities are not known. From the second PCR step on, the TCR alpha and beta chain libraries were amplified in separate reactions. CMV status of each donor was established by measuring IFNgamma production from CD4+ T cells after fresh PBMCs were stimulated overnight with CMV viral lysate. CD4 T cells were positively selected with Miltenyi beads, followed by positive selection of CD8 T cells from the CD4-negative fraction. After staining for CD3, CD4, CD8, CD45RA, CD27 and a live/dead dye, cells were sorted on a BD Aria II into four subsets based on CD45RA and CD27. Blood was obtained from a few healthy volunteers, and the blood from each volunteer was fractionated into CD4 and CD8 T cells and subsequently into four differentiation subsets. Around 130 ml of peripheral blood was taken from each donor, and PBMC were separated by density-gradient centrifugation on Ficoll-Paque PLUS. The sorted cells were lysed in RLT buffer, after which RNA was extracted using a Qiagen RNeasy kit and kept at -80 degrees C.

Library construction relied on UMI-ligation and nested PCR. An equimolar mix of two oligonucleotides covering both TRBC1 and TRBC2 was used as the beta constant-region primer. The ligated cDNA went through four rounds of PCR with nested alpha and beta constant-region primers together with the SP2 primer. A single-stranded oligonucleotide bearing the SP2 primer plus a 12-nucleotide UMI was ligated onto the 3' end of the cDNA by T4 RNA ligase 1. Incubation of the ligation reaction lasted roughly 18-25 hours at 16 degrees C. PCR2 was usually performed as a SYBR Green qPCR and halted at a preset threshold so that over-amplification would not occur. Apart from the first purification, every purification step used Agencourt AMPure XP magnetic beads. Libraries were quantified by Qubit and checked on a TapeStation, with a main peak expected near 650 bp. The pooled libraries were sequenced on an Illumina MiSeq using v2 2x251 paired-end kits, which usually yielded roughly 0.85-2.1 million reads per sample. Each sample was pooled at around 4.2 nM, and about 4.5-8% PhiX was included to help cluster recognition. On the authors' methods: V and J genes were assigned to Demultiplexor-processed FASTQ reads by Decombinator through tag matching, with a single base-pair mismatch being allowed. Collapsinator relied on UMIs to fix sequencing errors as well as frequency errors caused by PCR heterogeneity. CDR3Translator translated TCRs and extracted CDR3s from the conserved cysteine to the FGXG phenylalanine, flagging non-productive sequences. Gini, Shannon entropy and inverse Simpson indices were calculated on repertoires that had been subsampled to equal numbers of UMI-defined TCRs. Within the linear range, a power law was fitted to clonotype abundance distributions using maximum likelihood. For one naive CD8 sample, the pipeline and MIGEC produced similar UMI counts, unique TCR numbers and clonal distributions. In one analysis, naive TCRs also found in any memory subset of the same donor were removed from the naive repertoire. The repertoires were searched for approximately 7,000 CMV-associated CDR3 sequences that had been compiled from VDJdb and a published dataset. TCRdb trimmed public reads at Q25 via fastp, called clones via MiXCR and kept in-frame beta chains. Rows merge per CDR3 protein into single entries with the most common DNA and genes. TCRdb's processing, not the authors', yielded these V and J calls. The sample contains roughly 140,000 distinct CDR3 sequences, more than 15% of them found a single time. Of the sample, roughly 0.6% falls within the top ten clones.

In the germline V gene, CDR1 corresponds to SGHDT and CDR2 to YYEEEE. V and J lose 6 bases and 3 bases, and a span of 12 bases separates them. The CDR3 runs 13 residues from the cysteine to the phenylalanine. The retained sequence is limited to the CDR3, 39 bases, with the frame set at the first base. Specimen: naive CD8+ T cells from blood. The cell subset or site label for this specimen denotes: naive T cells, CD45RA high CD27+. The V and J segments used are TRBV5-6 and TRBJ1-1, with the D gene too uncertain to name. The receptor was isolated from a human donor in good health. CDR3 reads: CASTQTGDTEAFF. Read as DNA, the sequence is TGTGCCAGCACCCAAACGGGCGACACTGAAGCTTTCTTT. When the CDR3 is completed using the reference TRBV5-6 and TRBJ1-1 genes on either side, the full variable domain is DAGVTQSPTHLIKTRGQQVTLRCSPKSGHDTVSWYQQALGQGPQFIFQYYEEEERQRGNFPDRFSGHQFPNYSSELNVNALLLGDSALYLCASTQTGDTEAFFGQGTRLTVV.